Listed below are T cell receptor beta chains from one sample, sequenced in a study of blood T cell repertoires in COVID-19. Sequenced by immunoSEQ multiplex PCR; TCRdb stores in-frame clones only, minus some. The data hold about 180,000 clones, with roughly 80% observed a single time. What was sequenced was peripheral blood. The receptors originated from a human donor in a cohort sampled during active COVID-19. CDR3s include the opening cysteine and the closing phenylalanine or tryptophan. A D gene is named only where the DNA matches it firmly. The size entry is marked missing in some rows and otherwise reads once, few, many or a size class.

TRBJ2-7 once TRBD2 TRBV9 TGTGCCAGCAGCGGGACCGGGACTAGCGGCTCCTACGAGCAGTACTTC CASSGTGTSGSYEQYF
TRBJ2-7 NA NA TRBV5-3 TGTGCCAGAAGCTTGGGACAGACTTACTACGAGCAGTACTTC CARSLGQTYYEQYF
TRBJ1-6 NA TRBD1 TRBV7-9 TGTGCCAGCAGCTTAGCGTCGGGACAGGCTTCACCCCTCCACTTT CASSLASGQASPLHF
TRBJ2-7 NA TRBD2 TRBV18 TGTGCCAGCTCACCTTCCGGACTAGCCTACGAGCAGTACTTC CASSPSGLAYEQYF
TRBJ1-1 NA NA TRBV7-9 TGTGCCAGCAGCTTAGCGTCTTACACTGAAGCTTTCTTT CASSLASYTEAFF
TRBJ1-5 once TRBD1 TRBV10-3 TGTGCCATCAGGGCGGACAGGGGGGGCAATCAGCCCCAGCATTTT CAIRADRGGNQPQHF
TRBJ2-7 NA NA TRBV10-3 TGTGCCACGAGCAGGTCACTCCTCTCCTACGAGCAGTACTTC CATSRSLLSYEQYF
TRBJ2-7 NA NA TRBV6-2/TRBV6-3 TGTGCCAGCAGTTACTCGAGTTCGGTCAAGGGGTACGAGCAGTACTTC CASSYSSSVKGYEQYF
TRBJ1-6 once TRBD1 TRBV5-1 TGCGCCAGCAGCCCGAGCGTGGGACAGGGACTCTCCTATAATTCACCCCTCCACTTT CASSPSVGQGLSYNSPLHF
TRBJ1-6 NA TRBD1 TRBV15 TGTGCCACCAGCAGAGCCGACAGGGGCGTCCCTCCCCTCCACTTT CATSRADRGVPPLHF
TRBJ2-3 NA NA TRBV2 TGTGCCAGCAGGGAAGGTAGACTTAGCGATAGCACAGATACGCAGTATTTT CASREGRLSDSTDTQYF
TRBJ2-3 NA NA TRBV19 TGTGCCAGTAGTACTGCAGGGTTTTACACAGATACGCAGTATTTT CASSTAGFYTDTQYF
TRBJ1-4 NA NA TRBV2 TGTGCCAGCAGTGTGGACAGCCCCAATGAAAAACTGTTTTTT CASSVDSPNEKLFF
TRBJ2-5 NA NA TRBV18 TGTGCCAGCTCACGCGACAGGTTCGGTTCTCGAGAGACCCAGTACTTC CASSRDRFGSRETQYF
TRBJ1-1 NA NA TRBV20-1 TGCAGTGCGAGGACAGAACTTGAAGCTTTCTTT CSARTELEAFF
TRBJ1-6 few TRBD1 TRBV19 TGTGCCAGTAGGCATGGGGACAGCTACTATAATTCACCCCTCCACTTT CASRHGDSYYNSPLHF
TRBJ2-1 NA NA TRBV7-7 TGTGCCAGCAGTCGAGATGGTGGGGCTTCAGGTGAGCAGTTCTTC CASSRDGGASGEQFF
TRBJ2-7 NA NA TRBV19 TGTGCCAGTAGATTCAGGAACGAGCAGTACTTC CASRFRNEQYF
TRBJ2-2 NA TRBD2 TRBV7-6 TGTGCCAGCAGCCCGCAACCAACTAGCGGGGGGGCCGCCGGGGAGCTGTTTTTT CASSPQPTSGGAAGELFF
TRBJ2-7 few NA TRBV5-1 TGCGCCAGCAGCGCTTCGTCGGGGGTCACCTACGAGCAGTACTTC CASSASSGVTYEQYF
TRBJ2-7 NA NA TRBV5-1 TGCGCCAGAGAGGCCGGGGGGCTCCCCTACGAGCAGTACTTC CAREAGGLPYEQYF
TRBJ2-7 NA TRBD1 TRBV7-2 TGTGCCAGCAGCTTTGAAAACGTTGGGACAGCCTTAGGGGAGCAGTACTTC CASSFENVGTALGEQYF
TRBJ2-7 once TRBD1 TRBV27 TGTGCCAGCAGTTTTAGACAGGGGGTAGGTTACGAGCAGTACTTC CASSFRQGVGYEQYF
TRBJ1-2 NA NA TRBV10-1 TGCGCCAGCAGTGAGTCGGCCCTCTATGGCTACACCTTC CASSESALYGYTF
TRBJ2-7 NA TRBD1 TRBV10-3 TGTGCCATCAGCAACAGGGGCCGTACCGGGTACGAGCAGTACTTC CAISNRGRTGYEQYF
TRBJ2-7 NA TRBD1 TRBV27 TGTGCCAGCATTGGACAGGGTTACGAGCAGTACTTC CASIGQGYEQYF
TRBJ1-5 once NA TRBV9 TGTGCCAGCAGCGTCTCAGGCGAATCGGATCAGCCCCAGCATTTT CASSVSGESDQPQHF
TRBJ2-3 NA NA TRBV15 TGTGCCACCAGCAGGGCTCGCGCGGGGGCGACCACAGATACGCAGTATTTT CATSRARAGATTDTQYF
TRBJ2-3 NA NA TRBV24-1 TGTGCCACCAGTGACCCCATACTTGCTAATACGCAGTATTTT CATSDPILANTQYF
TRBJ1-4 NA NA TRBV5-1 TGCGCCAGCAGCCCATTTTGGGGCGGGGTTGGGGATGAAAAACTGTTTTTT CASSPFWGGVGDEKLFF
TRBJ2-7 few NA TRBV30 TGTGCCTGGACACGGACCGTAACGGGGTTGGACGAGCAGTACTTC CAWTRTVTGLDEQYF
TRBJ1-6 NA NA TRBV5-1 TGCGCCAGCAGCTTGACAGACTCCTATAATTCACCCCTCCACTTT CASSLTDSYNSPLHF
TRBJ2-7 NA NA TRBV5-4 TGTGCCAGCAGCTTGTTTCCGGTAAGTCGCAAGACCTACGAGCAGTACTTC CASSLFPVSRKTYEQYF